This T cell receptor (beta chain) was identified during a study of T cells in Graves' hyperthyroidism and ophthalmopathy. The germline V gene encodes CDR1 SGHVS and CDR2 FQNEAQ. The V and J ends lost 5 bases and 0 bases respectively, with 11 bases between them. The CDR3 covers 15 residues. TCR beta CDR3 regions were amplified from RNA transcripts. Carried out on the TCR CDR3, a first-round RT-PCR used the HTBI primer set. One entry per CDR3 protein results from TCRdb running MiXCR on the multiplex PCR reads. The sample holds around 540,000 distinct CDR3 sequences; 46% are singletons and the top ten take approximately 8.2%. Participants, patients aged 18 to 65, had newly diagnosed hyperthyroidism with a duration under 2 months. Uncontrolled infection, other autoimmune disease, pregnancy or lactation barred patients from enrollment.

Specimen: peripheral blood or thyroid tissue (not recorded which). The TCR was taken from a woman aged 18-30 years with Graves' hyperthyroidism. The genes are TRBV7-8 and TRBJ1-3; D not certain. The CDR3 bases are TGTGCCAGCAGCCTCATCACAAGCTCTGGAAACACCATATATTTT. This sequence encodes CASSLITSSGNTIYF.